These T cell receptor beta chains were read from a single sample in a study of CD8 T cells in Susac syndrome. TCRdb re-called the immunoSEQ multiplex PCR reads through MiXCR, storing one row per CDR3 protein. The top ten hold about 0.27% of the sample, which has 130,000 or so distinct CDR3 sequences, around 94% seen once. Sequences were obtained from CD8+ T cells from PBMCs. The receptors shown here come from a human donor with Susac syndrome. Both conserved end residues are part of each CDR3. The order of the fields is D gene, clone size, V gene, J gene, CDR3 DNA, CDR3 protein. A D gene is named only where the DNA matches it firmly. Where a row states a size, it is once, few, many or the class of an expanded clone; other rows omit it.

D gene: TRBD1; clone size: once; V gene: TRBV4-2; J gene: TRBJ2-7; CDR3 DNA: TGTGCCAGCAGCCAAGAAGGGACAGGGGCCTCCTACGAGCAGTACTTC; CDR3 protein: CASSQEGTGASYEQYF
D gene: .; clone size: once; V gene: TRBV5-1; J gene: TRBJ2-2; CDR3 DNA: TGCGCCAGCAGCTTTTCCCCCAGGAACACCGGGGAGCTGTTTTTT; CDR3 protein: CASSFSPRNTGELFF
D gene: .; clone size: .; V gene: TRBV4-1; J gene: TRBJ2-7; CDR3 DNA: TGCGCCAGCAGCCGGGGACTGGACTACGAGCAGTACTTC; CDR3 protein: CASSRGLDYEQYF
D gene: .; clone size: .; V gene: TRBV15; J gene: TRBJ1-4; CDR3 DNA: TGTGCCACCAGCAGGCGGTCGAGGGGAGATCATGAAAAACTGTTTTTT; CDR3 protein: CATSRRSRGDHEKLFF
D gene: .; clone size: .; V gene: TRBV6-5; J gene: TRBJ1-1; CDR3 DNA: TGTGCCAGCAGTTACTCCCTGGGCCGGGAAGCTTTCTTT; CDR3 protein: CASSYSLGREAFF
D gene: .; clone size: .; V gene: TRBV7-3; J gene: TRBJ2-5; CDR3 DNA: TGTGCCAGCAGTCCCGGTCACGAGGCCCCACGGGTGGAGACCCAGTACTTC; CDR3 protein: CASSPGHEAPRVETQYF
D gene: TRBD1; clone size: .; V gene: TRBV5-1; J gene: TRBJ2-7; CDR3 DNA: TGCGCCAGCAGCTTGGAACAGGGGGCGCTTGAGCAGTACTTC; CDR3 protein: CASSLEQGALEQYF
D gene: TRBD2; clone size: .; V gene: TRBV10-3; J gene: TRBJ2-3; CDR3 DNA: TGTGCCATCAGTGACCCCTCGGAGCGGGGGTTCACAGATACGCAGTATTTT; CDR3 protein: CAISDPSERGFTDTQYF
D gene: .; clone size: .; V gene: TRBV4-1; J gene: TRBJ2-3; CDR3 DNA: TGCGCCAGCAGCCAAGCGTTCAGGGATACGCAGTATTTT; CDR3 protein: CASSQAFRDTQYF
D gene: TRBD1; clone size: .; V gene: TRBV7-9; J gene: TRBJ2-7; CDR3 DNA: TGTGCCAGCAGCCCCCCCGAGGTGACAGGGTATCACGAGCAGTACTTC; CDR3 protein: CASSPPEVTGYHEQYF
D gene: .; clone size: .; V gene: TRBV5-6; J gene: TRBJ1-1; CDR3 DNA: TGTGCCAGCAGTTCCCCCCCGAACACTGAAGCTTTCTTT; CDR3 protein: CASSSPPNTEAFF
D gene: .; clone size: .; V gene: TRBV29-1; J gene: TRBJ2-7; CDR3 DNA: TGCAGCGTTGGTTCGACACACGTCTCCTACGAGCAGTACTTC; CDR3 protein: CSVGSTHVSYEQYF
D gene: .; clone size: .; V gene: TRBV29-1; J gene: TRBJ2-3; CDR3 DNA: TGCAGCGTTCTGCAACCGGGACCAAAAGGAACAGATACGCAGTATTTT; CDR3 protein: CSVLQPGPKGTDTQYF
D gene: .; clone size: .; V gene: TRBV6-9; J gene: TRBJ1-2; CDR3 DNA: TGTGCCAGCAGTTCCGACAGGTGCTTTCAAACCCCTAACTATGGCTACACCTTC; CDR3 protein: CASSSDRCFQTPNYGYTF
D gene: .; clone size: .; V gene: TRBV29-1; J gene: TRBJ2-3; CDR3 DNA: TGCAGCGTCTATAAAGGAACCGGCACAGATACGCAGTATTTT; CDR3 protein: CSVYKGTGTDTQYF
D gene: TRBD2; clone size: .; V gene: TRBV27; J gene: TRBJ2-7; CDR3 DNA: TGTGCCAGCAGTATGAGCGGGGCCTCCTCCTACGAGCAGTACTTC; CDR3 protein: CASSMSGASSYEQYF
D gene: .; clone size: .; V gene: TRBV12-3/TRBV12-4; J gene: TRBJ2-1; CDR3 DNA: TGTGCCAGCAGCCCCGCCGGGAGCAATGAGCAGTTCTTC; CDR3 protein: CASSPAGSNEQFF
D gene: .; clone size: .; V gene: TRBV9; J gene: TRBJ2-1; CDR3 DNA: TGTGCCAGCAGCGCCAGCCACTCCTACAATGAGCAGTTCTTC; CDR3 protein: CASSASHSYNEQFF
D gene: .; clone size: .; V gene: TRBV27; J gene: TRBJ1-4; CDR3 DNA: TGTGCCAGCAGTTTATCAGAGGGCTTCGGGGAACTGTTTTTT; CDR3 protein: CASSLSEGFGELFF